The 27 T cell receptor beta chains listed next were all sequenced from one sample in a study of T cells in Graves' hyperthyroidism and ophthalmopathy. Amplified regions were TCR beta CDR3 sequences from RNA transcripts. Initially, a first-round RT-PCR of the TCR CDR3 employed the HTBI primer set. One entry per CDR3 protein results from TCRdb running MiXCR on the multiplex PCR reads. The sample yields roughly 600,000 distinct CDR3 sequences, more than 12% seen once. Sequencing used blood. These receptors were collected from a woman aged 45 to 65 with Graves' ophthalmopathy.

J is TRBJ2-7 and V is TRBV6-2 or TRBV6-3; 9 bases agree with TRBD1. V was clipped by 7 bases and J by 2 bases; unmatched bases: 15. CDR3 length: 17 amino acids. The germline CDR1 and CDR2 sequences are MNHEY and SVGEGT. DNA for the CDR3: TGTGCCAGCACCGACAGGGGGACCGGGACTGGAGCCTACGAGCAGTACTTC. Amino acid sequence: CASTDRGTGTGAYEQYF.

This clonotype was seen at least ten times. The rearrangement joins TRBV3-1 to TRBJ1-1; D unresolved. Germline CDR1 and CDR2: LGHDT and YNNKEL (reference sequence). This CDR3 is built from 15 residues. The ends were cut back, 1 base at V and 9 bases at J, with 18 bases in the middle. CDR3 coding DNA: TGTGCCAGCAGCCAAGCCCCAGCCATAGGTAGCCAAGCTTTCTTT. Protein: CASSQAPAIGSQAFF.

This sequence joins TRBV10-3 and TRBJ1-4; 11 bases line up with TRBD1. CDR3 length: 15 residues. V was clipped by 2 bases and J by 6 bases; unmatched bases: 2. The germline CDR1 and CDR2 sequences are ENHRY and SYGVKD. The CDR3 region has the DNA TGTGCCATCAGTGAGAAGGACAGGGGGCATGAAAAACTGTTTTTT. Protein product: CAISEKDRGHEKLFF.

This clonotype was observed a handful of times. The V gene is TRBV20-1, the J gene TRBJ2-1, with 7 bases that match TRBD2. After removal of 5 bases from V and 2 bases from J, the junction contained 6 bases not matched to a gene. This CDR3 is 14 amino acids long. Germline-derived CDR1 and CDR2 are DFQATT and SNEGSKA (reference sequence). CDR3 sequence reads: CSAPTSITYNEQFF. DNA of the CDR3: TGCAGTGCTCCGACTAGCATCACCTACAATGAGCAGTTCTTC.

This clonotype was observed a few times. CDR3 nucleotides: TGCAGTGCTAGGACTCCGGGACTAGCGGGAGGGGTCTACAATGAGCAGTTCTTC. The encoded protein is CSARTPGLAGGVYNEQFF. This sequence joins TRBV20-1 and TRBJ2-1, with 16 bases matching TRBD2. V lost 3 bases, J lost 3 bases, and 8 bases stayed unmatched. Germline assignment: CDR1 DFQATT and CDR2 SNEGSKA (reference sequence). This CDR3 comprises 18 residues.

This clonotype was counted many times. CDR3 coding DNA: TGTGCCAGCAGCTTGATGGGGGCTCCCGCGTCAGATACGCAGTATTTT. This codes for CASSLMGAPASDTQYF. This chain joins TRBV5-5 and TRBJ2-3; D is possibly TRBD1 (6 bases). This CDR3 has 16 residues. V gave up 1 base and J gave up 4 bases, with 16 bases separating them. From germline, CDR1 is SGHKS and CDR2 YYEKEE (reference sequence).

Many counts were recorded for this clonotype. V usage is TRBV30 and J usage is TRBJ2-3; D uncertain. CDR1 GTSNPN and CDR2 SVGIG come from the germline V gene (reference sequence). The length of the CDR3 is 16 residues. V was pared by 1 base and J by 0 bases, with 14 bases between. Here the CDR3 DNA reads TGTGCCTGGAGTGGTCCAGGCCACCCGAGCACAGATACGCAGTATTTT. It translates to CAWSGPGHPSTDTQYF.

This chain uses TRBV29-1 with TRBJ2-1, with 9 bases lining up with TRBD2. This CDR3 is built from 13 residues. V dropped 3 bases and J dropped 12; count of bases not matched to a gene: 9. In germline, CDR1 is SQVTM, CDR2 ANQGSEA. This chain's CDR3 is CSVDLRGGSGQFF. In nucleotides, the CDR3 is TGCAGCGTTGATTTGCGGGGGGGCTCAGGGCAGTTCTTC.

This clonotype was observed many times. The V gene is TRBV12-3 or TRBV12-4, the J gene TRBJ2-1, with D perhaps given as TRBD1 or TRBD2 (6 bases each). The CDR3 has 12 residues. Trimming removed 10 bases at V and 6 bases at J, with 13 bases between. CDR3 DNA: TGTGCCACCAGAGAGGGGGGCAATGAGCAGTTCTTC. Its translation is CATREGGNEQFF.

This clonotype was seen ten or more times. The chain joins TRBV20-1 to TRBJ1-2; D not certain. Trimming took off 1 base at V and 8 bases at J, with 14 bases between the two ends. The CDR3 totals 13 residues. Per the germline V gene, CDR1 is DFQATT and CDR2 is SNEGSKA (reference sequence). The CDR3 protein is CSARGKGTEGYTF. CDR3 bases: TGCAGTGCTAGAGGGAAAGGCACTGAAGGCTACACCTTC.

This clonotype was counted ten times or more. The chain joins TRBV20-1 to TRBJ2-7; TRBD2 agrees at 12 bases. CDR1 and CDR2 (germline): DFQATT, SNEGSKA (reference sequence). The CDR3 sequence is 16 residues long. The junction had 8 bases not matched to a gene; V was cut back by 0 bases and J by 5 bases. The CDR3 nucleotides read TGCAGTGCTAGAGAGGCTAGCGGGAGGGCCGTCGACGAGCAGTACTTC. Its translation: CSAREASGRAVDEQYF.

This clonotype has a single count. The chain couples TRBV29-1 to TRBJ2-1, with 7 bases that match TRBD2. This CDR3 comprises 12 residues. CDR1 SQVTM and CDR2 ANQGSEA come from the germline V gene. CDR3 amino acids: CSGLAAYNEQFF. CDR3 in DNA: TGCTCCGGGCTAGCGGCATACAATGAGCAGTTCTTC.

This clonotype was recorded many times. The V call is TRBV5-1, the J call TRBJ2-7; 11 positions match TRBD2. The germline V gene encodes CDR1 SGHRS and CDR2 YFSETQ. J lost 2 bases, V lost 3 bases, and 1 base had no gene match. The CDR3 loop spans 14 amino acids. The chain's CDR3 is CASSWGLAAYEQYF. CDR3 nucleotide sequence: TGCGCCAGCAGCTGGGGACTAGCGGCCTACGAGCAGTACTTC.

This clonotype was recorded at least ten times. V and J are TRBV20-1 and TRBJ2-1; 12 bases fit TRBD2. Germline V CDR1 and CDR2: DFQATT, SNEGSKA (reference sequence). This CDR3 spans 15 amino acids. Losses at the gene ends were 2 bases for V and 5 bases for J; bases not matched to a gene: 4. CDR3 sequence reads: CSARQTSGSHNEQFF. The CDR3 DNA reads as TGCAGTGCTAGACAGACTAGCGGGAGTCACAATGAGCAGTTCTTC.

This chain uses TRBV20-1 with TRBJ1-1; 8 positions agree with TRBD1. V shed 3 bases and J 4 bases; nucleotides not matched to a gene: 10. Germline CDR1 DFQATT, CDR2 SNEGSKA (reference sequence). The CDR3 sequence is 15 residues long. DNA for the CDR3: TGCAGTGCTAGTTTTGGGGCAGGGGGCGGCACTGAAGCTTTCTTT. Its translation: CSASFGAGGGTEAFF.

This clonotype was recorded many times. The V and J genes are TRBV12-3 or TRBV12-4 and TRBJ1-6, with D possibly TRBD1 on 6 matching bases. Trimming took off 6 bases at V and 0 bases at J, with 15 bases between the two ends. This CDR3 comprises 17 residues. Written as DNA, the CDR3 is TGTGCCAGCAGCCAGACAGGACCGAGCTCCTATAATTCACCCCTCCACTTT. Encoded protein: CASSQTGPSSYNSPLHF.

V and J are TRBV6-1 and TRBJ2-6; D not certain. Trimming left V 6 bases short and J 0 bases short, with 6 bases between. This CDR3 contains 14 residues. Per germline, CDR1 MNHNS and CDR2 SASEGT. The DNA of the CDR3 is TGTGCCAGCAGCGAACTCTCTGGGGCCAACGTCCTGACTTTC. Its translation: CASSELSGANVLTF.

This clonotype has ten or more counts. J is TRBJ1-2 and V is TRBV3-1; D ambiguous. The germline V and J ends were trimmed by 4 bases and 0 bases, with 15 bases remaining between them. Germline V lookup: CDR1 LGHDT, CDR2 YNNKEL (reference sequence). This CDR3 has 16 residues. In DNA, the CDR3 is TGTGCCAGCAGCCGAAACGGTAGATCAACTAACTATGGCTACACCTTC. This codes for CASSRNGRSTNYGYTF.

This chain joins TRBV11-3 and TRBJ1-2; 9 bases agree with TRBD1. With 5 bases clipped from V and 2 bases from J, the junction kept 6 bases outside the gene matches. The CDR3 contains 15 residues. Germline loops: CDR1 SGHNT, CDR2 YENEEA. This CDR3 is CASSDITGGNYGYTF. In nucleotides, the CDR3 is TGTGCCAGCAGCGACATTACAGGGGGCAACTATGGCTACACCTTC.

This clonotype was counted many times. The chain couples TRBV20-1 to TRBJ1-1; the D is unclear. V was cut by 3 bases and J by 6 bases, with 14 bases left in between. Germline CDR1 and CDR2: DFQATT and SNEGSKA (reference sequence). The CDR3 covers 13 residues. Here the CDR3 reads CSARYRVSAEAFF. CDR3 in DNA: TGCAGTGCTAGGTACAGAGTATCCGCTGAAGCTTTCTTT.

This clonotype was seen repeatedly, ten times or more. The chain uses TRBV2 and TRBJ2-2; D is uncertain. Looked up from germline, CDR1 is SNHLY and CDR2 is FYNNEI. CDR3 length: 16 amino acids. Trimming pared 3 bases from V and 0 bases from J, leaving 11 bases between. The chain's CDR3 is CASSDLWISNTGELFF. CDR3 nucleotide sequence: TGTGCCAGCAGTGATTTGTGGATCTCGAACACCGGGGAGCTGTTTTTT.

Ten or more counts support this clonotype. The chain is built from TRBV28 and TRBJ2-3, with 9 bases aligning to TRBD1. Per germline, CDR1 MDHEN and CDR2 SYDVKM. V lost 4 bases to trimming and J lost 4 bases; unmatched junction nucleotides: 6. The CDR3 is 15 residues long. CDR3 sequence: CASSSGQGNADTQYF. The CDR3, as DNA: TGTGCCAGCAGTTCAGGACAGGGGAATGCAGATACGCAGTATTTT.

This clonotype was picked up many times. The chain links TRBV27 to TRBJ2-2; D is perhaps TRBD2 (6 bases). With 2 bases removed from V and 4 bases from J, the gap between germline ends came to 8 bases. Looked up from germline, CDR1 is MNHEY and CDR2 is SMNVEV (reference sequence). The CDR3 has 14 amino acids. The CDR3 DNA reads TGTGCCAGCAGTTTAGCGGGGCGCACCGGGGAGCTGTTTTTT. Translating gives CASSLAGRTGELFF.

The rearrangement uses TRBV18 and TRBJ1-2; D ambiguous. V lost 0 bases and J 7 bases, leaving 18 bases between the germline ends. The germline gives CDR1 KGHSH, CDR2 LQKENI. The CDR3 runs 16 residues. CDR3 loop: CASSPPFQEGTSGYTF. The CDR3 DNA reads as TGTGCCAGCTCACCACCGTTTCAGGAGGGTACTAGTGGCTACACCTTC.

The rearrangement uses TRBV4-3 and TRBJ2-3; unclear D gene. Germline CDR1 and CDR2: LGHNA and YSLEER. The CDR3 sequence is 14 residues long. Trimming stripped 3 bases from V and 1 base from J, with 8 bases between. CDR3 DNA sequence: TGCGCCAGCAGCCAGATTGGAGGCACAGATACGCAGTATTTT. Residues: CASSQIGGTDTQYF.

This clonotype was counted at least ten times. The chain joins TRBV19 to TRBJ1-1; tentative D call: TRBD1 (5 bases). CDR3 size: 14 residues. Between the trimmed V and J ends, which lost 7 bases and 4 bases, there was a span of 16 bases. Germline loops: CDR1 LNHDA, CDR2 SQIVND (reference sequence). CDR3 sequence (DNA): TGTGCCAGTACCCCATATGACAGACCCACTGAAGCTTTCTTT. Its translation: CASTPYDRPTEAFF.

This clonotype was seen at least ten times. V gene TRBV11-2 combines with J gene TRBJ2-2, with 12 bases aligning to TRBD2. Looked up from germline, CDR1 is SGHAT and CDR2 is FQNNGV. With V trimmed by 5 bases and J by 3 bases, 4 bases remained unmatched. CDR3 length: 16 amino acids. The CDR3 sequence: CASSQRLAGDTGELFF. DNA for the CDR3: TGTGCCAGCAGCCAAAGACTAGCGGGAGACACCGGGGAGCTGTTTTTT. The entire variable domain, with the rest obtained from reference TRBV11-2 and TRBJ2-2, is as follows: EAGVAQSPRYKIIEKRQSVAFWCNPISGHATLYWYQQILGQGPKLLIQFQNNGVVDDSQLPKDRFSAERLKGVDSTLKIQPAKLEDSAVYLCASSQRLAGDTGELFFGEGSRLTVL.